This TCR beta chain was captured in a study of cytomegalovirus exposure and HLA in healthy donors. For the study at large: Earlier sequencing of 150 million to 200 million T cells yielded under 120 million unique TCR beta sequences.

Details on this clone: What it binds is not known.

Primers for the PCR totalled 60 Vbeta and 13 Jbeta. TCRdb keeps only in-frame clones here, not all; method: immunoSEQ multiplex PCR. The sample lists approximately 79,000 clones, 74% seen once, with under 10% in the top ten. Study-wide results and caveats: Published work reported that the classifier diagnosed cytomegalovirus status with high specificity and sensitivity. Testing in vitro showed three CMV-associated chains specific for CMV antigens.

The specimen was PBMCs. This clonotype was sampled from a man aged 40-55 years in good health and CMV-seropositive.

The CDR3 nucleotides are TGTGCCAGCTCACCAAAATCAGCGACGAACACTGAAGCTTTCTTT. This encodes CASSPKSATNTEAFF. The chain joins TRBV18 to TRBJ1-1, with unresolved D. Germline CDR1 reads KGHSH; CDR2 reads LQKENI. The V and J ends lost 2 bases and 1 base respectively, with 11 bases between them. This CDR3 region has 15 residues.